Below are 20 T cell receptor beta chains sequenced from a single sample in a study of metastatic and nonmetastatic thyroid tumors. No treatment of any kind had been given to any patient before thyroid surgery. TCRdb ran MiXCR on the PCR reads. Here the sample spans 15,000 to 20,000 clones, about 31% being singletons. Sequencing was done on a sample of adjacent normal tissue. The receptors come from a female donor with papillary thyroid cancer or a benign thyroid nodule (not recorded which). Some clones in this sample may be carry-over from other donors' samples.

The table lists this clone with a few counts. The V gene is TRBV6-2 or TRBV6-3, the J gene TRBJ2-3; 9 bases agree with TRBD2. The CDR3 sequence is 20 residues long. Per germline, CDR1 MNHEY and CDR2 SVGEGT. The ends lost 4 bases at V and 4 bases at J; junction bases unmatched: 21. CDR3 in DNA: TGTGCCAGCAGTTCGGTAGAGGGCCTTTTTGCGGGGGGGCCCGCAGATACGCAGTATTTT. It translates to CASSSVEGLFAGGPADTQYF.

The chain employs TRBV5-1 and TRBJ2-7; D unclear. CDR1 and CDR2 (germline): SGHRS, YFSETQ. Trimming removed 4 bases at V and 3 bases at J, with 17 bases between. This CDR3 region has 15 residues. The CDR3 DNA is TGCGCCAGCAGCCCACAACAGATCTCCGGCTACGAGCAGTACTTC. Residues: CASSPQQISGYEQYF.

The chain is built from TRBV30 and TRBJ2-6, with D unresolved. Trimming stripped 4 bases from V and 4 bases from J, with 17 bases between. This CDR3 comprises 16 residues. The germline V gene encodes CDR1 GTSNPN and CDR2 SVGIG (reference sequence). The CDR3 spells CAWNPTPAAGANVLTF. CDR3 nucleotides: TGTGCCTGGAATCCAACCCCGGCGGCAGGGGCCAACGTCCTGACTTTC.

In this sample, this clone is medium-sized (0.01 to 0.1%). The CDR3, as DNA: TGTGCCGGGGGGGGACCGGGACACGGCACATACGAGCAGTACTTC. This codes for CAGGGPGHGTYEQYF. The chain couples TRBV6-1 to TRBJ2-7; tentative D call: TRBD2 (7 bases). Germline CDR1 MNHNS, CDR2 SASEGT. CDR3 length: 15 residues. V lost 11 bases and J lost 4, with 24 bases in between.

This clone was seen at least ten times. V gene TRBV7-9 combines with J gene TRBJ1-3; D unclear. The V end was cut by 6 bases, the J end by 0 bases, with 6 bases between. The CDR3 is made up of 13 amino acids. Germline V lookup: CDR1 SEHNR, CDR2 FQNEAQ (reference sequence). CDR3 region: CASSPSSGNTIYF. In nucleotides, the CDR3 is TGTGCCAGCAGTCCGAGCTCTGGAAACACCATATATTTT.

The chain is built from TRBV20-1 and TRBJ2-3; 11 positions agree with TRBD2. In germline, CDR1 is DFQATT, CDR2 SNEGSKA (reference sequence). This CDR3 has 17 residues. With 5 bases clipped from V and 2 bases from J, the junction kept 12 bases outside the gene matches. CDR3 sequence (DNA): TGCAGTGCTCGCAGTCCCGGGACTAGCGGCCTCACAGATACGCAGTATTTT. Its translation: CSARSPGTSGLTDTQYF.

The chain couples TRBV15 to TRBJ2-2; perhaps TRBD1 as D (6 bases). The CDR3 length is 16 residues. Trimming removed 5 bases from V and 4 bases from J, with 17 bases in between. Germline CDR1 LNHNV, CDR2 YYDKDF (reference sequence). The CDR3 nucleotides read TGTGCCACCAGCCGAAAACCGGGACAACTCACCGGGGAGCTGTTTTTT. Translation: CATSRKPGQLTGELFF.

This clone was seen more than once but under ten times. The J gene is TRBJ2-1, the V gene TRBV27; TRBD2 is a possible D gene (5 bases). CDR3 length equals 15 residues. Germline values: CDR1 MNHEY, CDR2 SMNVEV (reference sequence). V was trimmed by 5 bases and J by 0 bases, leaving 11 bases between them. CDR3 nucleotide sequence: TGTGCCAGCAGTGAGACGGGATTCTCCTACAATGAGCAGTTCTTC. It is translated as CASSETGFSYNEQFF.

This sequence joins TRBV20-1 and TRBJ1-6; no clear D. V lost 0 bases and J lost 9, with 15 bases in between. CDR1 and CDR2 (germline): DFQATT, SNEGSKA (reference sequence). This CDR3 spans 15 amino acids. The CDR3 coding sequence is TGCAGTGCTAGAGATCAAAGGGTGGGTGGTTCACCCCTCCACTTT. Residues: CSARDQRVGGSPLHF.

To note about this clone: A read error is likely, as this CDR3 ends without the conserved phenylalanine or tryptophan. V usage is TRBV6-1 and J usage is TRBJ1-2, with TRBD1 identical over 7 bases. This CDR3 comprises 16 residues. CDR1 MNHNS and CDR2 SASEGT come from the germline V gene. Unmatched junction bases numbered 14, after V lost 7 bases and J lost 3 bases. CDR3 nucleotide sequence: TGTGCCAGCAAGCCGGGACAGAGGACAGATTACTATGGCTACACCCTC. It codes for CASKPGQRTDYYGYTL.

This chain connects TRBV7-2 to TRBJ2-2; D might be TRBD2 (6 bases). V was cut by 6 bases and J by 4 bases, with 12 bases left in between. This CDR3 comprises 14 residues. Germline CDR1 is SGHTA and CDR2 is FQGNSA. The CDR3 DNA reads TGTGCCAGCAGTCCGGACTATGGCACCGGGGAGCTGTTTTTT. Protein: CASSPDYGTGELFF.

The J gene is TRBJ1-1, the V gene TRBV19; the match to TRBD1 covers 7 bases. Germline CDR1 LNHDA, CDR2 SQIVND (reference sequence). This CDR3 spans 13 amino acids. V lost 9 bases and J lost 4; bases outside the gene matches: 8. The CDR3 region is CASRPAGGTEAFF. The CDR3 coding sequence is TGTGCCAGCCGACCGGCAGGGGGCACTGAAGCTTTCTTT. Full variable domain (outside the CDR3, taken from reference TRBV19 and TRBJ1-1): DGGITQSPKYLFRKEGQNVTLSCEQNLNHDAMYWYRQDPGQGLRLIYYSQIVNDFQKGDIAEGYSVSREKKESFPLTVTSAQKNPTAFYLCASRPAGGTEAFFGQGTRLTVV.

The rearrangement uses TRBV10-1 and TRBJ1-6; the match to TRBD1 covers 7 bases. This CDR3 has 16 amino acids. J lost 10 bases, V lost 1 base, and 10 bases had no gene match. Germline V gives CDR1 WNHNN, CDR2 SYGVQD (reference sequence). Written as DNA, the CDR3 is TGCGCCAGCAGTGAGTGCGGGACAGTGCAGCACTCACCCCTCCACTTT. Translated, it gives CASSECGTVQHSPLHF.

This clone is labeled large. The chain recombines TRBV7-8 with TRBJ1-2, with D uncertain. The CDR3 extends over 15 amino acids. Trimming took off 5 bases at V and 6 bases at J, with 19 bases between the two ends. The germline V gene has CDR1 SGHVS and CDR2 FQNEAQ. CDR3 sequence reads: CASSPAKEGSHGYTF. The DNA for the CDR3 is TGTGCCAGCAGCCCCGCAAAAGAAGGGTCCCATGGCTACACCTTC.

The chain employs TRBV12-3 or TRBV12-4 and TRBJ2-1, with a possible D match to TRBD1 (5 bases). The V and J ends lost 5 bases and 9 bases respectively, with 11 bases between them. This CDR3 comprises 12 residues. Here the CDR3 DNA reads TGTGCCAGCAGTCCCCGGACAACTGAGCAGTTCTTC. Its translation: CASSPRTTEQFF.

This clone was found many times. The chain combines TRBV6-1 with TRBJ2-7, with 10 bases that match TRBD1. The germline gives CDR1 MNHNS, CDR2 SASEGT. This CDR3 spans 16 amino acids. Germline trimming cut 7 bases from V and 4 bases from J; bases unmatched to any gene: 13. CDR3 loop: CASKASGQGGIYEQYF. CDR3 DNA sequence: TGTGCCAGCAAAGCTTCAGGACAGGGGGGAATTTACGAGCAGTACTTC.

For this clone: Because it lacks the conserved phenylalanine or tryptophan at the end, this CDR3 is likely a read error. DNA of the CDR3: TGTGCCAGCAGTGGCCAGGTTGCGATCCAGTACCTC. As protein: CASSGQVAIQYL. V and J are TRBV2 and TRBJ2-5; unclear D gene. The germline gives CDR1 SNHLY, CDR2 FYNNEI. CDR3 length: 12 amino acids. V dropped 4 bases and J dropped 10 bases, with 13 bases sitting between them.

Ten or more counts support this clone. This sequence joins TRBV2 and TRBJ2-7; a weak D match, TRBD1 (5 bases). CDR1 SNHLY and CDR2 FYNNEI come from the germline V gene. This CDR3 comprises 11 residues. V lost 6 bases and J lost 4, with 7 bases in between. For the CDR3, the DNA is TGTGCCAGCAGGGGGCTGTACGAGCAGTACTTC. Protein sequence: CASRGLYEQYF.

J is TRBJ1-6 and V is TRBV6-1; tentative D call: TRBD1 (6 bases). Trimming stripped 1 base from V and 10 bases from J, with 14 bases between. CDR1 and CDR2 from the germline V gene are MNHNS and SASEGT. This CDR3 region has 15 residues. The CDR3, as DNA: TGTGCCAGCAGTGAAGGATCAGGGGATGGCTCACCCCTCCACTTT. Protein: CASSEGSGDGSPLHF.

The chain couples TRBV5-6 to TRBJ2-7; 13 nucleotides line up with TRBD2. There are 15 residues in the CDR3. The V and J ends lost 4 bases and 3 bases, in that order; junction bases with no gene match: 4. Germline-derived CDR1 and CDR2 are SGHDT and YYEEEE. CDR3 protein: CASSPGLAGIYEQYF. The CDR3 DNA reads TGTGCCAGCAGCCCGGGACTAGCGGGAATCTACGAGCAGTACTTC.